The entry that follows covers one TCR beta chain sequence. These data originate in a study of cytomegalovirus exposure and HLA in healthy donors. The CDR3 consists of 13 residues. With 7 bases removed from V and 9 bases from J, the gap between germline ends came to 16 bases. Germline assignment: CDR1 MNHEY and CDR2 SMNVEV (reference sequence). PCR used 60 Vbeta primers and 13 Jbeta primers. TCRdb keeps only in-frame clones here, not all; method: immunoSEQ multiplex PCR. The sample includes 49,000 or so clones. Sequencing used PBMCs. The chain has TRBV27 and TRBJ2-4; tentatively, D is TRBD1 (8 bases). The receptor comes from a man aged 35 to 55 in good health and CMV-seropositive. CDR3 coding DNA: TGTGCCAGCACTCCCACAGGGGGGGGCATTCAGTACTTC. It encodes CASTPTGGGIQYF.